This TCR beta chain appears in the sequencing data of a study of beta chain features in type 1 diabetes. At the level of the study: All of the samples together had around 110,000,000 sorted cells examined.

Expressed TCRB transcripts were sequenced because the entire RNA isolate underwent reverse transcription. Assay used: immunoSEQ multiplex PCR; TCRdb lists only in-frame clones, some missing. The sample lists roughly 260,000 clones; roughly a tenth were seen once. On this clone: Its cognate antigen is unknown.

Study conclusions and caveats: All four CD4+ subsets from Type 1 diabetes patients carried moderately but significantly shorter TCRB CDR3s.

The receptor was derived from a man under 40 with type 1 diabetes. Material: naive CD4+ T cells from blood.

This chain's CDR3 is CASSLDSSGTYEQYF. The CDR3 DNA sequence: TGTGCCAGCAGCTTAGATTCTAGCGGGACCTACGAGCAGTACTTC. V and J are TRBV7-2 and TRBJ2-7, with 9 bases lining up with TRBD2. There are 15 residues in the CDR3. The V gene end was trimmed by 1 base and the J gene end by 2 bases; junction bases not matched to a gene: 3. Germline assignment: CDR1 SGHTA and CDR2 FQGNSA.